This T cell receptor (beta chain) was identified during a study of identical twins. This clonotype was found once. Its antigen is still unknown. General study points: Insertions were reduced in abundant cord blood beta clonotypes but not in memory repertoires.

CDR3 length: 18 residues. J gave up 3 bases and V 8 bases, and 13 bases lay outside the gene matches. Germline CDR1 is LGHDT and CDR2 is YNNKEL (reference sequence). Each CDR3 protein gets one entry after TCRdb re-called the 5' RACE reads with MiXCR. This table holds some 460,000 distinct CDR3 sequences, approximately 14% found once. The same sample was also studied in work on yellow fever vaccine responses in identical twins.

The gene calls are TRBV3-1 and TRBJ2-2; 12 bases match TRBD2. The sequence was collected from a woman under 30 in good health. The sequencing input was CD4+ T cells sorted from blood. The CDR3 coding sequence is TGTGCCAGCTGCCTCCTGACTAGCGGGGGAACCTACACCGGGGAGCTGTTTTTT. This translates into CASCLLTSGGTYTGELFF.